The 8 T cell receptor beta chains below all came from one sample that was sequenced in a study of spatial heterogeneity in lung cancer (dated by TCRdb to between 2017 and 2020). What this sample's time point label stands for: sample taken at primary tumor resection. Whole RNA extracted from tumor and nontumor lung tissue, or from cryopreserved PBMC samples, was used for TCR sequencing without cell sorting. Library preparation was by 5' RACE. Sequencing instrument: NextSeq 500. TCRdb cleaned the public reads at Q25 with fastp, built clones with MiXCR and kept in-frame beta chains. Entries that share a CDR3 protein sequence are merged under the most common genes and DNA. The sample table contains tens of thousands of distinct CDR3 sequences; only one count was recorded for approximately 20% of them. Less than 7.5% of the sample is taken by the ten largest. Sequencing used PBMCs, obtained at surgery. The receptors were sampled from a male donor with early-stage non-small cell lung cancer.

This clonotype was recorded a few times. The chain recombines TRBV6-5 with TRBJ2-2, with 8 positions matching TRBD2. V trimming: 7 bases; J trimming: 4 bases; junction bases outside the gene matches: 8. Germline values: CDR1 MNHEY, CDR2 SVGAGI. The CDR3 extends over 15 amino acids. The CDR3 coding sequence is TGTGCCAGCAAAGAAGCGGGAGCGGGCACCGGGGAGCTGTTTTTT. It is translated as CASKEAGAGTGELFF.

The chain uses TRBV27 and TRBJ1-2, with D maybe TRBD1 (5 bases). Germline values: CDR1 MNHEY, CDR2 SMNVEV (reference sequence). The V end was cut by 5 bases, the J end by 2 bases, with 15 bases between. The CDR3 extends over 15 amino acids. The CDR3 here is CASSTTGRLNYGYTF. The CDR3, as DNA: TGTGCCAGCAGTACCACAGGACGGCTAAACTATGGCTACACCTTC.

This rearrangement joins TRBV19 to TRBJ2-1; the D call may be TRBD1 or TRBD2 (5 bases each). This CDR3 region has 15 residues. Germline V lookup: CDR1 LNHDA, CDR2 SQIVND (reference sequence). Trimming removed 4 bases from V and 5 bases from J, with 15 bases in between. For the CDR3, the DNA is TGTGCCAGTAGTAAAGGGGCTAGCTCAAACAATGAGCAGTTCTTC. It encodes CASSKGASSNNEQFF.

The chain has TRBV6-2 or TRBV6-3 and TRBJ2-7; unclear D gene. Germline V gene data show CDR1 as MNHEY and CDR2 as SVGEGT. The CDR3 length is 13 residues. Trimming took 7 bases from V and 9 from J, leaving 19 bases between them. The DNA of the CDR3 is TGTGCCAGCATTCAACTGGGAACAACTTCGCAGTACTTC. Translation: CASIQLGTTSQYF.

The V call is TRBV5-1, the J call TRBJ2-1; 8 nucleotides line up with TRBD1. The CDR3 runs 14 residues. V was pared by 5 bases and J by 13 bases, with 14 bases of the junction left unmatched. Germline values: CDR1 SGHRS, CDR2 YFSETQ. CDR3: CASSPRGPPPTQFF. CDR3 nucleotides: TGCGCCAGCAGTCCCAGGGGGCCTCCTCCAACTCAGTTCTTC.

This clonotype has a handful of counts. The V call is TRBV6-5, the J call TRBJ2-3, with unresolved D. The germline CDR1 and CDR2 sequences are MNHEY and SVGAGI. Trimming removed 2 bases at V and 2 bases at J, with 8 bases between. The CDR3 consists of 14 residues. CDR3 amino acids: CASSYSPNTDTQYF. The CDR3 bases are TGTGCCAGCAGTTACAGTCCTAACACAGATACGCAGTATTTT.

The chain joins TRBV27 to TRBJ1-1; D gene ambiguous. This CDR3 region has 15 residues. V was cut by 4 bases and J by 4 bases, with 16 bases left in between. Germline CDR1 reads MNHEY; CDR2 reads SMNVEV (reference sequence). The CDR3 DNA follows: TGTGCCAGCAGTTCGCCCTCAGAGGGCATCACTGAAGCTTTCTTT. Translated: CASSSPSEGITEAFF.

The rearrangement links TRBV20-1 to TRBJ2-2, with a possible D match to TRBD1 (6 bases). The CDR3 has 12 amino acids. Germline V CDR1 and CDR2: DFQATT, SNEGSKA (reference sequence). V was shortened by 7 bases and J by 2 bases, with 8 bases between the two germline ends. The CDR3 reads CSGGQNTGELFF. CDR3 DNA sequence: TGCAGTGGGGGACAAAACACCGGGGAGCTGTTTTTT.